This passage covers 3 T cell receptor gamma chains from one sample sequenced in a study of γδ T cells in repeated Plasmodium falciparum infection. TCRdb reprocessed the multiplex PCR reads through CATT. The sample lists some 32,000 gamma-chain clones, approximately 1.5% seen once, with roughly a fifth in the top ten. Flow sorting of PBMC yielded separate Vgamma9/Vdelta2+ and Vdelta2-negative gammadelta T cell populations for bulk repertoire analysis. Sequenced sample: gamma-delta T cells from blood. The source is a pool of human donors (malaria-infected and uninfected, not separated).

This clone was counted between two and nine times. A read error is the likely source, as a far larger clone sits one nucleotide away. Other nucleotide sequences in the sample specify the same CDR3. The J gene was not called, though the V gene is TRGV4. Germline lookup yields CDR1 EGSTGY and CDR2 YDSYTSSV. The length of the CDR3 is 19 residues. CDR3 coding DNA: TGTGCCACCTGGGATAACCTCGTCTCGGCGCAATATAGTGATTGGATCAAGACGTTC. Translation gives CATWDNLVSAQYSDWIKTF.

This clone was recorded many times. The protein in TCRdb stems from a much larger clone and differs at residue 9 from this DNA's translation, likely a read error; here the protein is translated from the DNA. The chain uses TRGV4 and TRGJ1 or TRGJ2. Per the germline V gene, CDR1 is EGSTGY and CDR2 is YDSYTSSV. This CDR3 contains 14 residues. Losses at the gene ends were 4 bases for V and 9 bases for J; bases not matched to a gene: 15. Here the CDR3 reads CATWDGRGNGKKLF. As DNA, the CDR3 is TGTGCCACCTGGGACGGGAGGGGGAATGGTAAGAAACTCTTT.

Turning to this clone: This DNA's translation and the protein TCRdb lists, from a much larger clone, do not match at residue 4, likely due to a read error; the protein shown is translated from the DNA. Other DNA variants within this sample encode the same CDR3. The chain combines TRGV2 with TRGJ1 or TRGJ2. In the absence of a J gene in TCRdb, the DNA was matched to germline to assign it here. Germline V gene sequence: CDR1 EGSNGY, CDR2 YDSYNSKV. The CDR3 covers 13 residues. CDR3 DNA sequence: TGTGCCACCAGGGACCCCCCGGGATATAAGAAACTCTTT. Protein product: CATRDPPGYKKLF.